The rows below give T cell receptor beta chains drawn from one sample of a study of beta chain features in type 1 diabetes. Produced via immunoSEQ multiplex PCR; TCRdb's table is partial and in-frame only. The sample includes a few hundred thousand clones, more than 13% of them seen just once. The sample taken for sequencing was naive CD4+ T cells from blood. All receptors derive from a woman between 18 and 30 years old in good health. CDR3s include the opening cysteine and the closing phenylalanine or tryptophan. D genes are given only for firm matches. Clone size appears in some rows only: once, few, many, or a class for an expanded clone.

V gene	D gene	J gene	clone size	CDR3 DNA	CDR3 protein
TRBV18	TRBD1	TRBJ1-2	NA	TGTGCCAGCTCACCGTCCGAGGGGGCAGGTGGCTACACCTTC	CASSPSEGAGGYTF
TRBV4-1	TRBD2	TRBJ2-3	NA	TGCGCCAGCAGCCAACCGACTAGCGGGAGGAAGAGTAGGGGCACAGATACGCAGTATTTT	CASSQPTSGRKSRGTDTQYF
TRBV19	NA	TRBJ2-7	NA	TGTGCCAGTAGTATTCGGGCGGACACAAGCTACGAGCAGTACTTC	CASSIRADTSYEQYF
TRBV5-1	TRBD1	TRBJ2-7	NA	TGCGCCAGCAGCTTGGAAGGGACAGCCTCCTACGAGCAGTACTTC	CASSLEGTASYEQYF
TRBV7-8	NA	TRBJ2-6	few	TGTGCCAGCAGCTTAGCGGGCGGGGCTGGGGCCAACGTCCTGACTTTC	CASSLAGGAGANVLTF
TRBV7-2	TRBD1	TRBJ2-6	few	TGTGCCAGCAGCTTAGCGGGGACAGTCTCTGGGGCCAACGTCCTGACTTTC	CASSLAGTVSGANVLTF
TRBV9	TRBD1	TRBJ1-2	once	TGTGCCAGCAGCGCGGGACAGGGGAGTGTCTATGGCTACACCTTC	CASSAGQGSVYGYTF
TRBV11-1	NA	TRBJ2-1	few	TGTGCCAGCAGCCTACAACTCGACGCGTTGAGGGAGATGGGTGAGCAGTTCTTC	CASSLQLDALREMGEQFF
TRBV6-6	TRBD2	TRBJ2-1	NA	TGTGCCAGCCTAGCGGGAGGGAGGAGGGATGAGCAGTTCTTC	CASLAGGRRDEQFF
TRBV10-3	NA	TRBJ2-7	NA	TGTGCCGTTGGGGCTACCTACGAGCAGTACTTC	CAVGATYEQYF
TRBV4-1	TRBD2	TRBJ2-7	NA	TGCGCCAGCAGCCGGCGGACTAGCGAATCCTACGAGCAGTACTTC	CASSRRTSESYEQYF
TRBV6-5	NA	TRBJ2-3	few	TGTGCCAGCAGTTACTCCCTAGCGATGGTTACAGATACGCAGTATTTT	CASSYSLAMVTDTQYF
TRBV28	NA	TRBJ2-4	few	TGTGCCAGCAGTTCCAGGGGGGCGGCCAAAAACATTCAGTACTTC	CASSSRGAAKNIQYF
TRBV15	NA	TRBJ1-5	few	TGTGCCACCAGCAGACCCTTCTGGGCCGGGGGGAGCAATCAGCCCCAGCATTTT	CATSRPFWAGGSNQPQHF
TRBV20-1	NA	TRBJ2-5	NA	TGCAGTGCTAGGGAGGGCGAGACCCAGTACTTC	CSAREGETQYF
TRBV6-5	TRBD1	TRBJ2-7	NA	TGTGCCAGCAGTGCTCGGGACAGATCCAGCGAGCAGTACTTC	CASSARDRSSEQYF
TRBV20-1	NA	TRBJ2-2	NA	TGCAGGGCCAGGGGCACCGGGGAGCTGTTTTTT	CRARGTGELFF
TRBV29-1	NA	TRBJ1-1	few	TGCAGCGGCGCCCTTTTATCGAAGAACACTGAAGCTTTCTTT	CSGALLSKNTEAFF
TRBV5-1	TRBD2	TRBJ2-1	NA	TGCGCCAGCAGCTCTACTAGCGCGGGGTCCTACAATGAGCAGTTCTTC	CASSSTSAGSYNEQFF
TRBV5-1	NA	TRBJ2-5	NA	TGCGCCAGCAGCCTGACTCAGCCCCCAGAGACCCAGTACTTC	CASSLTQPPETQYF
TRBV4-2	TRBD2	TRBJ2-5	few	TGTGCCAGCAGCCAAAAGCCGGGACTACAATCATATGGAGGGACCCAGTACTTC	CASSQKPGLQSYGGTQYF
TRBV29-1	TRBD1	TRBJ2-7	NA	TGCAGCGCTGTCGGGGGACAGGGGTCGGGCGAGACCTCAATCTACGAGCAGTACTTC	CSAVGGQGSGETSIYEQYF
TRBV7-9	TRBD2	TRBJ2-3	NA	TGTGCCAGCAGACTAGCGGGCACAGATACGCAGTATTTT	CASRLAGTDTQYF
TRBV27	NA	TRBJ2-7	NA	TGTGCCAGCAGTTCGTTCTCCTACGAGCAGTACTTC	CASSSFSYEQYF
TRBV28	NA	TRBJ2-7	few	TGTGCCAGCAGTTTATCTGTCGGAGGCGAGCAGTACTTC	CASSLSVGGEQYF
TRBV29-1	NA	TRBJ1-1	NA	TGCAGCGCCCACCGACAAGATCATGAAGCTTTCTTT	CSAHRQDHEAFF
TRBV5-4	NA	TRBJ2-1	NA	TGTGCCAGCAGCAGCGGCGGTGCAGACCGATACAATGAGCAGTTCTTC	CASSSGGADRYNEQFF
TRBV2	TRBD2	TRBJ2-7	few	TGTGCCAGCAGTGCGGATAGACTAGCGAGGTACGAGCAGTACTTC	CASSADRLARYEQYF
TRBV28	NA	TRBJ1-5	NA	TGTGCCAGCAGTTTAATCCAGGGAAATCAGCCCCAGCATTTT	CASSLIQGNQPQHF
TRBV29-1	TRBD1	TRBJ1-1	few	TGCAGCGTTCGGGACAGGGTTGATACTGAAGCTTTCTTT	CSVRDRVDTEAFF
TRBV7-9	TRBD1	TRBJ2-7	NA	TGTGCCAGCAGCTCGGACAGGGGGGACCACGAGCAGTACTTC	CASSSDRGDHEQYF
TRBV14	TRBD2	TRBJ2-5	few	TGTGCCAGCAGACGGACTAGTTGGGAGACCCAGTACTTC	CASRRTSWETQYF
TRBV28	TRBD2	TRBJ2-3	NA	TGTGCCAGTAAGCCTAGCGGGAGGGCCGCGCAGTATTTT	CASKPSGRAAQYF
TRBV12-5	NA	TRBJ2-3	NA	TGTGCTAGTGGTTCCACTAGCACAGATACGCAGTATTTT	CASGSTSTDTQYF
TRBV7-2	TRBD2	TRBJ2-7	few	TGTGCCAGCAGCTTAGGGGGCGCCGGGACTAGCGTCGAGCAGTACTTC	CASSLGGAGTSVEQYF
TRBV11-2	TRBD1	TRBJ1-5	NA	TGTGCCAGCAGCCAAGACAGGGCCCGGCCCCAGCATTTT	CASSQDRARPQHF
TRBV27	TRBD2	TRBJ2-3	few	TGTGCCAGCAGTCCTACTAGCGGGAATAGCACAGATACGCAGTATTTT	CASSPTSGNSTDTQYF
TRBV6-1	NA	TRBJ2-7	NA	TGTGCCAGCAGCAAACATAGCTTCTACGAGCAGTACTTC	CASSKHSFYEQYF
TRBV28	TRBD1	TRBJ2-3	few	TGTGCCAGCAGTCTCAGACAGGGTCTCCACACAGATACGCAGTATTTT	CASSLRQGLHTDTQYF
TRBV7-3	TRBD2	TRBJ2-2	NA	TGTGCCAGCAGCTCAACGGGACTAGCGGTCACCGGGGAGCTGTTTTTT	CASSSTGLAVTGELFF
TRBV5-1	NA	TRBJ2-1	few	TGCGCCAGCAGCTTGCGGGCAGGGGATGAGGTTGAGCAGTTCTTC	CASSLRAGDEVEQFF
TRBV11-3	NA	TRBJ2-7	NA	TGTGCCAGCAGGGGTCGGGACTACGAGCAGTACTTC	CASRGRDYEQYF
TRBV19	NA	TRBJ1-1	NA	TGTGCCAGTAGTATAGGGACAGTGAACACTGAAGCTTTCTTT	CASSIGTVNTEAFF
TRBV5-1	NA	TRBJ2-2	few	TGCGCCAGCAGGACGGGAGACACCGGGGAGCTGTTTTTT	CASRTGDTGELFF
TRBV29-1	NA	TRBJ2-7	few	TGCAGCGTTGGTAAGACACATAATTCCTACGAGCAGTACTTC	CSVGKTHNSYEQYF
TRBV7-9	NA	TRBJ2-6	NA	TGTGCCAGCGCCGTTAGGACATCTGGGGCCAACGTCCTGACTTTC	CASAVRTSGANVLTF
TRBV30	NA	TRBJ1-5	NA	TGTGCCTGGAGTCTGGGGGGAACAGGGAGGGCTTATAGCAATCAGCCCCAGCATTTT	CAWSLGGTGRAYSNQPQHF
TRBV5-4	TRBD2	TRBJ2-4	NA	TGTGCCAGCACCTCGAGCGGGGGCCACCTGCTAGGCATTCAGTACTTC	CASTSSGGHLLGIQYF